This TCR beta chain was recorded in a study of T cells in Graves' hyperthyroidism and ophthalmopathy. Study-level results: Ophthalmopathy was identified by the model a median about seven months ahead of onset.

This clonotype appeared many times. Its antigen remains unidentified. Amplified TCR beta CDR3 regions came from RNA transcripts. RT-PCR in the first round (using the HTBI primer set) targeted the TCR CDR3. Each CDR3 protein is one row after TCRdb ran MiXCR on the multiplex PCR reads. The data contain 300,000 to 400,000 distinct CDR3 sequences, approximately 15% of them singletons. The sequence derives from a woman in her 30s with Graves' hyperthyroidism. The sample taken for sequencing was blood.

In DNA form, the CDR3 reads TGTGCCAGCAGATCCGGGACAGACTCCTACGAGCAGTACTTC. It translates to CASRSGTDSYEQYF. The genes are TRBV7-9 and TRBJ2-7; TRBD1 agrees at 7 bases. CDR3 length equals 14 residues. The germline gives CDR1 SEHNR, CDR2 FQNEAQ (reference sequence). V was clipped by 6 bases and J by 0 bases; unmatched bases: 5.